The 32 T cell receptor beta chains presented below share a single source sample, sequenced in a study of T cells in localized non-small cell lung cancer. The method was immunoSEQ multiplex PCR; TCRdb's version includes in-frame clones alone and lacks a portion of them. Counted here are fewer than 35,000 clones, about 89% occurring once; the ten biggest clones make up 5.5% to 6%. The material was PBMCs, obtained before any cancer treatment. These receptor sequences come from a man aged 35 to 69 with stage II lung adenocarcinoma.

This rearrangement joins TRBV15 to TRBJ1-2; TRBD1 agrees at 10 bases. From germline, CDR1 is LNHNV and CDR2 YYDKDF (reference sequence). The CDR3 contains 15 residues. With V trimmed by 9 bases and J by 3 bases, 10 bases remained unmatched. CDR3 in amino acids: CATSITGTGDYGYTF. In DNA, the CDR3 is TGTGCCACTTCGATAACCGGGACAGGGGACTATGGCTACACCTTC.

The rearrangement links TRBV28 to TRBJ1-4; 8 bases fit TRBD1. The CDR3 spans 15 residues. Germline loops: CDR1 MDHEN, CDR2 SYDVKM. J lost 8 bases, V lost 1 base, and 6 bases had no gene match. The CDR3 loop is CASSLFPDREEKLFF. CDR3 coding DNA: TGTGCCAGCAGTTTATTTCCGGACAGGGAGGAAAAACTGTTTTTT.

The V and J genes are TRBV10-3 and TRBJ1-6; D might be TRBD1 (6 bases). CDR1 and CDR2 (germline): ENHRY, SYGVKD. The CDR3 covers 14 residues. V lost 7 bases and J lost 8, with 15 bases in between. CDR3 DNA: TGTGCCATCAACCTGGGGGCTAAAGATTCACCCCTCCACTTT. This codes for CAINLGAKDSPLHF.

The chain couples TRBV11-3 to TRBJ2-2; D is perhaps TRBD2 (5 bases). CDR1 and CDR2 (germline): SGHNT, YENEEA. There are 15 residues in the CDR3. The V and J ends lost 7 bases and 6 bases respectively, with 18 bases between them. The CDR3 DNA sequence: TGTGCCAGCAAGCCCCGGGGATCTTGGGCCGGGGAGCTGTTTTTT. Amino acids: CASKPRGSWAGELFF.

The rearrangement joins TRBV5-4 to TRBJ1-5; 7 bases align to TRBD1. Trimming removed 4 bases from V and 5 bases from J; junction bases left unmatched: 9. Per germline, CDR1 SGHNT and CDR2 YYREEE (reference sequence). This CDR3 contains 15 residues. The CDR3 region has the DNA TGTGCCAGCAGCATACAGGGGAGGCAGGATCAGCCCCAGCATTTT. This codes for CASSIQGRQDQPQHF.

This clone was observed a single time. The chain employs TRBV7-8 and TRBJ2-5, with 14 bases lining up with TRBD2. V was pared by 5 bases and J by 5 bases, with 7 bases of the junction left unmatched. Germline V CDR1 and CDR2: SGHVS, FQNEAQ. The CDR3 totals 16 residues. CDR3 in DNA: TGTGCCAGCAGCCAAGGGACTAGCGGGAGTCGGGAGACCCAGTACTTC. Its protein product is CASSQGTSGSRETQYF.

This sequence joins TRBV7-2 and TRBJ2-7; 7 bases align to TRBD2. J was trimmed by 4 bases and V by 0 bases; bases with no gene match: 6. The CDR3 contains 15 residues. Germline V CDR1 and CDR2: SGHTA, FQGNSA. As DNA, the CDR3 is TGTGCCAGCAGCTTAGCGGCTAGCGGAACGTACGAGCAGTACTTC. Translated: CASSLAASGTYEQYF.

The gene calls are TRBV5-4 and TRBJ1-4; 11 positions match TRBD1. The germline CDR1 and CDR2 sequences are SGHNT and YYREEE (reference sequence). With 4 bases clipped from V and 7 bases from J, the junction kept 9 bases outside the gene matches. This CDR3 comprises 16 residues. CDR3 in DNA: TGTGCCAGCAGCATCCGGGACAGGGGGGGAACTGAAAAACTGTTTTTT. Encoded protein: CASSIRDRGGTEKLFF.

The J gene is TRBJ1-2, the V gene TRBV19; tentative D call: TRBD1 (6 bases). The V and J ends lost 3 bases and 8 bases respectively, with 22 bases between them. This CDR3 has 16 amino acids. CDR1 is LNHDA and CDR2 is SQIVND in the germline V gene (reference sequence). CDR3 nucleotides: TGTGCCAGTAGTATTCCCTCCCGGGACACTATGTTGGGCTACACCTTC. Protein sequence: CASSIPSRDTMLGYTF.

The V and J genes are TRBV7-7 and TRBJ1-5, with D possibly matching TRBD1 (5 bases). This CDR3 region has 17 residues. Germline assignment: CDR1 SSHAT and CDR2 FNYEAQ (reference sequence). V shed 3 bases and J shed 0 bases, with 15 bases lying between them. The DNA of the CDR3 is TGTGCCAGCAGCTTTCCTGCTTCCAGGGATAGCAATCAGCCCCAGCATTTT. Encoded protein: CASSFPASRDSNQPQHF.

A few counts support this clone. The chain employs TRBV28 and TRBJ1-5; 7 bases are shared with TRBD1. Germline CDR1 is MDHEN and CDR2 is SYDVKM. CDR3 length equals 13 residues. With V trimmed by 10 bases and J by 4 bases, 7 bases remained unmatched. The DNA for the CDR3 is TGTGCCATCAAACCAGGGGGGAATCAGCCCCAGCATTTT. Translation gives CAIKPGGNQPQHF. Based on the CDR3 plus reference TRBV28 and TRBJ1-5, the full variable domain is DVKVTQSSRYLVKRTGEKVFLECVQDMDHENMFWYRQDPGLGLRLIYFSYDVKMKEKGDIPEGYSVSREKKERFSLILESASTNQTSMYLCAIKPGGNQPQHFGDGTRLSIL.

This chain uses TRBV11-1 with TRBJ2-2; no reliable D call. V was clipped by 5 bases and J by 5 bases, with 9 bases between them. The CDR3 runs to 13 residues. Germline V CDR1 and CDR2: SGHAT, FQDESV (reference sequence). The CDR3 nucleotides read TGTGCCAGCAGCAAGAGAAGTACCGGGGAGCTGTTTTTT. Translating it yields CASSKRSTGELFF.

For the CDR3, the DNA is TGTGCCAGCAGTTGGGCCCCGGGACAGGGAGTCTCTGGGGCCAACGTCCTGACTTTC. Its translation: CASSWAPGQGVSGANVLTF. The chain employs TRBV5-6 and TRBJ2-6; 9 positions match TRBD1. The CDR3 covers 19 residues. Unmatched junction bases numbered 12, after V lost 5 bases and J lost 0 bases. Germline V lookup: CDR1 SGHDT, CDR2 YYEEEE.

The V call is TRBV18, the J call TRBJ1-1; no reliable D call. V lost 4 bases, J lost 6 bases, and 6 bases lay in between. This CDR3 is built from 11 residues. From germline, CDR1 is KGHSH and CDR2 LQKENI. CDR3 protein: CASSLPPEAFF. CDR3 nucleotide sequence: TGTGCCAGCTCACTACCCCCTGAAGCTTTCTTT.

V is TRBV4-3 and J is TRBJ2-1; D unresolved. The CDR3 consists of 18 residues. Germline-derived CDR1 and CDR2 are LGHNA and YSLEER. The V end lost 6 bases, the J end lost 5 bases, and 26 bases lay between the germline ends. For the CDR3, the DNA is TGCGCCAGCAGACCCCTGGTAGGTCCGGCACTGGGTAACAATGAGCAGTTCTTC. This codes for CASRPLVGPALGNNEQFF.

The sample holds one count of this clone. The CDR3 nucleotides are TGTGCCAGCAGTTCCGGGACTAGCGGGAGTTCGGGCACAGATACGCAGTATTTT. Translating it yields CASSSGTSGSSGTDTQYF. The chain combines TRBV27 with TRBJ2-3; 14 nucleotides match TRBD2. This CDR3 has 18 amino acids. The germline V gene encodes CDR1 MNHEY and CDR2 SMNVEV (reference sequence). V lost 4 bases to trimming and J lost 1 base; unmatched junction nucleotides: 7.

The chain couples TRBV14 to TRBJ2-1; 10 bases align to TRBD2. The CDR3 spans 16 residues. V gave up 8 bases and J gave up 6 bases; unmatched junction bases: 13. The germline CDR1 and CDR2 sequences are SGHDN and FVKESK. The CDR3 sequence is CASAQRPSGRGNEQFF. The CDR3 coding sequence is TGTGCCAGCGCCCAACGTCCAAGCGGGAGGGGCAATGAGCAGTTCTTC.

This sequence joins TRBV5-7 and TRBJ1-1; D may be TRBD1 (5 bases). TRBV5-7 has ORF status, its function being uncertain. Deletions cut 5 bases from V and 3 bases from J, with 11 bases between. This CDR3 spans 13 amino acids. Here the CDR3 reads CASRREGHTEAFF. Here the CDR3 DNA reads TGTGCCAGCAGAAGAGAGGGGCACACTGAAGCTTTCTTT.

This clone was found once. The chain recombines TRBV28 with TRBJ2-7; D is unresolved. Between the trimmed V and J ends, which lost 6 bases and 2 bases, there was a span of 17 bases. The CDR3 is 15 amino acids. The germline CDR1 and CDR2 sequences are MDHEN and SYDVKM. The CDR3 coding sequence is TGTGCCAGCAGGACCAGGATGTACCAGCCCTACGAGCAGTACTTC. This encodes CASRTRMYQPYEQYF.

This clone was detected only a few times. This chain uses TRBV14 with TRBJ2-2; TRBD2 is a possible D gene (5 bases). V lost 4 bases and J lost 7, with 16 bases in between. Looked up from germline, CDR1 is SGHDN and CDR2 is FVKESK. This CDR3 region has 15 residues. The CDR3 spells CASSPSGGSGGELFF. The DNA for the CDR3 is TGTGCCAGCAGCCCGTCTGGAGGCTCGGGCGGGGAGCTGTTTTTT.

This chain connects TRBV5-1 to TRBJ2-6, with 10 nucleotides matching TRBD1. The CDR3 extends over 22 amino acids. Germline CDR1 and CDR2: SGHRS and YFSETQ. V was pared by 0 bases and J by 4 bases, with 19 bases of the junction left unmatched. The CDR3 loop is CASSLADLALGTGATGANVLTF. CDR3 bases: TGCGCCAGCAGCTTGGCCGATCTTGCTTTGGGGACAGGGGCGACAGGGGCCAACGTCCTGACTTTC.

The chain couples TRBV11-1 to TRBJ1-5; 7 nucleotides line up with TRBD1. There are 15 residues in the CDR3. Germline V gene lookup returns CDR1 SGHAT and CDR2 FQDESV (reference sequence). Trimming removed 1 base from V and 1 base from J; junction bases left unmatched: 1. CDR3 coding DNA: TGTGCCAGCAGCTTAGGACAGGGAAGCAATCAGCCCCAGCATTTT. This sequence encodes CASSLGQGSNQPQHF.

The genes are TRBV30 and TRBJ2-1, with D perhaps assigned TRBD1 or TRBD2 (6 bases each). V lost 3 bases, J lost 9 bases, and 21 bases lay in between. Germline CDR1 is GTSNPN and CDR2 is SVGIG (reference sequence). CDR3 length: 15 amino acids. This CDR3 is CAWSGRRGVVVEQFF. CDR3 DNA sequence: TGTGCCTGGAGCGGTAGAAGGGGGGTTGTCGTTGAGCAGTTCTTC.

This chain uses TRBV11-3 with TRBJ2-3, with TRBD1 matching 12 bases. There are 17 residues in the CDR3. With V trimmed by 5 bases and J by 4 bases, 10 bases remained unmatched. Germline V gene data show CDR1 as SGHNT and CDR2 as YENEEA. The CDR3: CASSRGPGQGASDTQYF. CDR3 nucleotides: TGTGCCAGCAGCCGGGGGCCGGGACAGGGGGCATCAGATACGCAGTATTTT.

This clone occurred once. V usage is TRBV25-1 and J usage is TRBJ2-7; TRBD2 matches 8 bases. Per germline, CDR1 MGHDK and CDR2 SYGVNS. CDR3 length: 13 residues. The V gene end was trimmed by 8 bases and the J gene end by 2 bases; junction bases not matched to a gene: 5. The CDR3 is CASWGLGAYEQYF. CDR3 in DNA: TGTGCCAGCTGGGGACTAGGGGCCTACGAGCAGTACTTC.

The chain joins TRBV5-6 to TRBJ2-3, with 10 bases that match TRBD2. The CDR3 covers 16 residues. Trimming cost V 0 bases and J 11 bases; bases outside gene matches: 12. Germline CDR1 is SGHDT and CDR2 is YYEEEE. CDR3 sequence: CASSLATSGTQLWQYF. CDR3 coding DNA: TGTGCCAGCAGCTTGGCAACTAGCGGGACCCAACTGTGGCAGTATTTT.

The J gene is TRBJ2-7, the V gene TRBV7-9; 8 positions match TRBD2. The ends lost 1 base at V and 3 bases at J; junction bases unmatched: 2. The germline V gene has CDR1 SEHNR and CDR2 FQNEAQ (reference sequence). This CDR3 region has 14 residues. DNA for the CDR3: TGTGCCAGCAGCTTAGGTAGCGGGGACTACGAGCAGTACTTC. Translating it yields CASSLGSGDYEQYF.

The chain employs TRBV5-6 and TRBJ2-1; 11 nucleotides agree with TRBD2. After removal of 2 bases from V and 8 bases from J, the junction contained 9 bases not matched to a gene. CDR3 length: 16 residues. The germline V gene has CDR1 SGHDT and CDR2 YYEEEE. CDR3 protein: CASSLSPGLAVDEQFF. As DNA, the CDR3 is TGTGCCAGCAGCTTATCACCGGGACTAGCGGTCGATGAGCAGTTCTTC.

V is TRBV4-2 and J is TRBJ2-7; D remains unclear. The germline CDR1 and CDR2 sequences are LGHNA and YNFKEQ. The CDR3 extends over 11 amino acids. Trimming cost V 0 bases and J 9 bases, with 6 bases left between them. The chain's CDR3 is CASSQDSVQYF. The CDR3 DNA reads as TGTGCCAGCAGCCAAGATTCGGTGCAGTACTTC.

This chain joins TRBV6-1 and TRBJ2-1; perhaps TRBD2 as D (5 bases). Looked up from germline, CDR1 is MNHNS and CDR2 is SASEGT. CDR3 length equals 15 residues. V lost 10 bases to trimming and J lost 6 bases, with 22 bases between them. The CDR3 DNA follows: TGTGCCATCAAGATCGGGATTCTCCGGGTCAATGAGCAGTTCTTC. Its translation is CAIKIGILRVNEQFF.

This chain links TRBV7-9 with TRBJ2-1; 9 positions match TRBD2. The ends lost 8 bases at V and 7 bases at J; junction bases unmatched: 12. Germline V gene lookup returns CDR1 SEHNR and CDR2 FQNEAQ (reference sequence). CDR3 length: 15 amino acids. CDR3 sequence: CASGLASGTLNEQFF. In nucleotides, the CDR3 is TGTGCCAGCGGATTGGCTAGCGGGACCCTAAATGAGCAGTTCTTC. The full variable domain, rest sourced from reference TRBV7-9 and TRBJ2-1, is DTGVSQNPRHKITKRGQNVTFRCDPISEHNRLYWYRQTLGQGPEFLTYFQNEAQLEKSRLLSDRFSAERPKGSFSTLEIQRTEQGDSAMYLCASGLASGTLNEQFFGPGTRLTVL.

The CDR3 region has the DNA TGTGCCACCAGCAGAGGGGGCGCAATGAACACTGAAGCTTTCTTT. Protein: CATSRGGAMNTEAFF. This chain links TRBV15 with TRBJ1-1; weak D call: TRBD1 (5 bases). CDR3 length: 15 residues. CDR1 is LNHNV, CDR2 YYDKDF, per germline (reference sequence). V was clipped by 1 base and J by 0 bases, with 9 bases between them. Full variable domain (remainder filled in from reference TRBV15 and TRBJ1-1): DAMVIQNPRYQVTQFGKPVTLSCSQTLNHNVMYWYQQKSSQAPKLLFHYYDKDFNNEADTPDNFQSRRPNTSFCFLDIRSPGLGDTAMYLCATSRGGAMNTEAFFGQGTRLTVV.